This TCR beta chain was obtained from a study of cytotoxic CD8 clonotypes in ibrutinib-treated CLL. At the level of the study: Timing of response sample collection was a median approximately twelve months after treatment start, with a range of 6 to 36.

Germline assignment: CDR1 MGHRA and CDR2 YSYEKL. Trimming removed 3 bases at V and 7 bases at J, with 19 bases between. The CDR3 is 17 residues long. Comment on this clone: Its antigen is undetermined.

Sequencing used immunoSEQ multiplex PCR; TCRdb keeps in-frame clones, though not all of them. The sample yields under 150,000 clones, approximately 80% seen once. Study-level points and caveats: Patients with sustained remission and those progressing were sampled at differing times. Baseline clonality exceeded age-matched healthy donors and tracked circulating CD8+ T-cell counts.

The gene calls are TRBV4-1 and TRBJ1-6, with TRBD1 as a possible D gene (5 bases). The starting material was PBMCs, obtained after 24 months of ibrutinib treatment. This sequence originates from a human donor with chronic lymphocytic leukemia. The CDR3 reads CASSQLITGTVNSPLHF. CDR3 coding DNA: TGCGCCAGCAGCCAGTTAATTACCGGGACTGTGAATTCACCCCTCCACTTT.